One TCR beta chain is described in this entry. Authors' methods: Amplified reference gene primers provided the basis for estimating nucleated cell counts. TCRdb keeps only in-frame clones here, not all; method: immunoSEQ multiplex PCR. The DNA was the basis for D and trimming; V, J and clone size are from that table. The sample gives 110,000 to 150,000 clones, approximately 73% of which show up once; 4.2% is in the top ten. Per the germline V gene, CDR1 is MNHNS and CDR2 is SASEGT. This CDR3 region has 15 residues. V lost 2 bases to trimming and J lost 1 base, with 11 bases between them. This record comes from a study of blood T cell repertoires in COVID-19.

The sequenced material came from peripheral blood. This TCR came from a man aged 55 to 69 with acute or convalescent COVID-19. V is TRBV6-1 and J is TRBJ2-5; no reliable D call. For the CDR3, the DNA is TGTGCCAGCAGTGAAAACTCGGCAGGCCAAGAGACCCAGTACTTC. Residues: CASSENSAGQETQYF.